Reported below is one T cell receptor (beta chain). This receptor's antigen is unknown. The input lacks base qualities; no much larger clone sits a single base away. Library creation used the immunoSEQ multiplex PCR assay. For the multiplex PCR, a mixture combining 60 forward primers for TCR Vbeta segments and 13 reverse primers for TCR Jbeta segments was used. Amplification of the CDR3 region of rearranged TCR beta genes was performed with a multiplex PCR assay on genomic DNA. Amplified TCR beta libraries were sequenced as 87-base-pair reads on the Illumina HiSeq System. The paper's processing steps were these. Across the 666 repertoires, a later analysis counted approximately 83 million unique TCR beta chains, around 10 million of which were shared by at least two donors. Raw reads were error-corrected and collapsed into unique sequences with a nearest-neighbor algorithm that merged closely related sequences to remove PCR and sequencing errors. Alignment of CDR3 sequences to IMGT reference sequences was used to assign V, D and J gene segments. For a sequence to be retained, a match of at least six nucleotides to both a V gene segment and a J gene segment was required. Rearrangements were called productive when the CDR3 lacked stop codons and stayed in frame with V and J; all others were non-productive. CDR3 was defined according to IMGT convention as the region running from the second conserved V-encoded cysteine to the conserved J-encoded phenylalanine. In an earlier analysis of approximately 590 of the donors, sequences lacking an unambiguous match to a single V gene segment were excluded. In an earlier analysis of approximately 550 of the donors, V segments were called functional above 56.7% productive rearrangements and were called segregating when the between-donor standard deviation exceeded 5%. To diagnose cytomegalovirus status from the catalog of TCR beta chain sequences, a statistical classification framework was built. V and J gene assignment, in a later analysis, came from comparing TCR nucleotide sequences with IMGT/GENE-DB human TR gene sequences. In a later analysis, CDR3 sequences and most-parsimonious VDJ recombination scenarios were assigned using the TCRdist pipeline. A later analysis defined each TCR beta chain by its CDR3 amino acid sequence plus V-gene family, and excluded reads lacking a unique V-gene family. To address suspected cross-contamination and a sequencing artifact, a later analysis removed several hundred highly shared, low-generation-probability nucleotide sequences. In a later analysis, a clonal expansion index for each public chain was calculated from normalized within-repertoire ranks of inferred template counts. In a later analysis, generation probabilities were computed with a VDJ recombination model fitted to out-of-frame rearrangements, and the resulting probabilities were checked against IGoR. In a later analysis, TCR-TCR, TCR-HLA and TCR-CMV co-occurrence was scored with hypergeometric tests, and a repertoire-size bias correction was applied to TCR pairs. A later analysis estimated false discovery rates by permuting HLA or CMV assignments 20 times. In a later analysis, co-occurring TCRs were grouped using DBSCAN, and TCRdist sequence similarity was added for clustering within HLA-allele-positive subsets. Co-occurrence clustering excluded repertoires with fewer than 30,000 or more than 120,000 public chains, plus five with anomalous nucleotide sharing. What TCRdb holds here is the immuneACCESS table cut down to in-frame rearrangements. Part of the clones is not present; checked against another copy, under half of the missing clones reflect an unresolved V gene, and the others are unexplained. For V, J and clone size, that table is used; D and trimming come from the DNA. The sample profile shows 150,000 to 200,000 clones; roughly four fifths of them were found once. 2.5% to 3.5% of the sample is taken by the ten largest.

This sample stems from a study of cytomegalovirus exposure and HLA in healthy donors (dated by TCRdb to about 2017). Regarding the complete study: In an earlier analysis of some 610 of the donors, approximately 260 Gb of sequence data and about 110 million unique TCR beta sequences from 180 million or so T cells were reported. High-throughput TCR immunosequencing, statistical association of individual TCRs with disease status, and machine learning were combined to predict cytomegalovirus infection status. The study aimed to test whether cataloging public T cell receptors could reveal signatures of past pathogen exposure. Donor age, sex, ethnicity and CMV serostatus were compiled together with the repertoire data. An earlier analysis of 587 of the donors used high-throughput TCR beta sequencing to judge whether each TCR beta V gene segment behaved as functional or pseudogenic. Because of strong linkage in the cohort, roughly 5 DR-DQ haplotypes were treated as single units for association and clustering. Among the roughly 400 genotyped donors, approximately 82% belonged to the genetic ancestry cluster associated with self-reported Caucasian donors. Among almost 400 genotyped donors of the cohort, an average of around 240,000 unique TCR beta nucleotide sequences were sequenced per donor, roughly a sixth of them non-productive. The number of typed donors differed by locus: about 620-640 for A, B, C, DRB1 and DQB1; 500 to 550 for DQA1; about 600 for DPA1; and around 450 for DPB1. The study used immunosequencing to profile the T cell repertoires of about 670 subjects and linked those repertoires to cytomegalovirus serostatus. Along with the approximately 600-subject first cohort, a separate validation cohort of around 110 different subjects was used. Genome-wide SNP genotypes for about 65% of the 666 donors were used in a later genetic analysis, which treated that subset as a discovery cohort. All discovery cohort repertoires had been generated on a single sequencing platform. A later analysis re-analyzed previously published TCR beta repertoires from 650 to 800 donors and added high-resolution HLA genotyping to study TCR occurrence patterns. An early release covering roughly 600 HLA-typed donors comprised about 310 gigabases of sequencing data and about 90 million unique TCR sequences. HLA typing covered class I and class II loci at four-digit resolution. Rather than using new phenotypic data, the later analysis identified candidate immune exposures from TCR beta sequences and from how often those sequences occurred across donors. Points the paper makes about the study in general: In an earlier analysis of 500 to 650 of the donors, most TCR beta V segments appeared in productive rearrangements about 87% or about 30% of the time, broadly matching IMGT annotations. Only TCR beta chains were sequenced in this cohort, and the absence of alpha or paired-chain data limited detectable features. Sequencing depth was assumed to be roughly uniform across donors in the presence/absence analyses, though that assumption may not hold. Strong co-occurrence of HLA alleles, especially DR and DQ, made assigning TCR associations to individual alleles difficult. At a false discovery rate of 0.05, a later analysis linked about 17,000 TCR beta sequences to specific HLA alleles. In a later analysis, TCR association rates were found to vary across HLA loci, with the most associated TCRs seen for DRB1 alleles and the fewest for HLA-C alleles. A later analysis found that most CMV-associated TCR beta chains appeared HLA-restricted, with HLA associations seemingly driven largely by CMV exposure. Most TCR sequences were seen in very few donors, while some public TCRs were found in many individuals. Because counts were too low, approximately 18 rarely observed V segments, including chromosome 9 orphons, were excluded from the earlier analysis of about 500 of the donors. HLA typing was unavailable for some donors at each locus, so association tests used only the typed subset. A later analysis found that HLA-associated TCR beta chains were more clonally expanded and had lower generation probabilities than equally common non-associated chains. An association between a missense DCLRE1C variant and V-gene and J-gene trimming of TCR beta chains was found in a later genetic analysis and replicated in an independent cohort. The authors suggested that the approach could potentially be generalized to other disease states and immunological phenotypes. Linkage disequilibrium might explain the correlated functional status among segregating V segments, but an unknown experimental factor could not be excluded. Several of the top co-occurrence clusters appeared to be linked to parvovirus B19, influenza, CMV and Epstein-Barr virus, according to a later analysis. The only immune exposure information available for the cohort was CMV serostatus. Some IMGT-functional V segments, including TRBV6-2 and TRBV6-3, could not be distinguished by the 87-base-pair reads and were therefore excluded. The classifier was reported to diagnose cytomegalovirus status with high specificity and sensitivity in both the original cohort and the validation cohort. A later genetic analysis reported fewer N-insertions in productive TCRs among donors in an Asian-associated ancestry cluster than the roughly 700-donor mean. A further reported finding was that TCR beta sequences accurately predicted the HLA-A and HLA-B alleles for most subjects in the first cohort. A group of highly shared sequence variants was considered likely to be a technical artifact of the sequencing pipeline. The study gave a list of around 170 TCR beta chains associated with cytomegalovirus. In vitro tests confirmed that a few of the cytomegalovirus-associated TCR beta chains recognize cytomegalovirus antigens.

The germline V gene (reference sequence) specifies MNHEY as CDR1 and SMNVEV as CDR2. V loses 5 bases at its end and J loses 3 bases; junction bases beyond the gene matches: 6. The CDR3 contains 14 residues, cysteine and phenylalanine counted. The read is trimmed to its CDR3 DNA, 42 bases read in frame from base 1. The cohort consisted of 600 or so healthy bone marrow donors. Cohort members were all nominally healthy when sampled, although unrecorded immune exposures were likely present. The donor tested CMV seropositive and was one of the 289 seropositive cohort members. A peripheral blood sample was provided by each donor, and peripheral blood mononuclear cells were used for TCR beta sequencing. Genomic DNA extraction from the blood cell samples was performed with the Qiagen DNeasy Blood Extraction Kit.

Sequencing was carried out using PBMCs. This clonotype was sampled from a woman aged 45-59 years in good health and CMV-seropositive. The V gene is TRBV27 and the J gene is TRBJ1-1, with TRBD1 identical over 7 junction bases. The DNA is TGTGCCAGCAGTAAAGACAGGGTGTACACTGAAGCTTTCTTT. This yields the protein CASSKDRVYTEAFF.